This T cell receptor beta chain was recovered during a study of PD-L1 blockade in urothelial cancer. About the research overall: Of 28 to 35 patients, about 25 were males with bladder-origin urothelial cancer.

The investigators introduced synthetic TCR analog templates into each PCR as spikes. TCRdb keeps only in-frame clones here, not all; method: immunoSEQ multiplex PCR. The sample includes tens of thousands of clones, roughly 89% of them seen just once. Time point here: pretreatment peripheral blood. Germline-derived CDR1 and CDR2 are KGHSH and LQKENI. The CDR3 totals 17 residues. The J segment lost 2 bases and the V segment lost 3 bases, leaving 10 bases of the junction unmatched. Sequences were derived from PBMCs, sampled around atezolizumab (anti-PD-L1) treatment. The chain links TRBV18 to TRBJ2-5, with 9 positions matching TRBD1. The receptor comes from a woman aged 55-69 years with urothelial cancer. The CDR3 DNA reads TGTGCCAGCTCACCGGGACAGGGTGATTCGGTTCAAGAGACCCAGTACTTC. The encoded protein is CASSPGQGDSVQETQYF.